These 12 T cell receptor beta chains share one sample of origin, sequenced in a study of T cells after somatic rescue of genetic block. The assay was immunoSEQ multiplex PCR, and TCRdb's table has in-frame clones only and misses some. This sample has approximately 15,000 clones, with around 76% found just once. The source material was peripheral blood mononuclear cells (PBMCs). These TCRs come from a boy between 5 and 17 years old.

The CDR3 DNA sequence: TGTGCCAGCAGTTACACAGGGGGAGGGCGGGAGACCCAGTACTTC. Translating gives CASSYTGGGRETQYF. The V gene is TRBV6-6, the J gene TRBJ2-5; tentatively, D is TRBD1 (8 bases). With 2 bases removed from V and 5 bases from J, the gap between germline ends came to 15 bases. The germline V gene encodes CDR1 MNHNY and CDR2 SVGAGI (reference sequence). The CDR3 totals 15 residues.

This clone was observed a handful of times. The chain links TRBV28 to TRBJ2-7; D is perhaps TRBD1 (9 bases). Germline CDR1 reads MDHEN; CDR2 reads SYDVKM. V lost 3 bases to trimming and J lost 9 bases, with 15 bases between them. The CDR3 extends over 13 amino acids. DNA for the CDR3: TGTGCCAGCAGTTTCGGGGGGGGACAGGGGCAGTACTTC. Its translation is CASSFGGGQGQYF.

A word on this clone: An end of the junction differs from the germline gene, which may be a read error. V and J are TRBV10-2 and TRBJ2-7, with TRBD2 matching over 10 bases. CDR1 is WSHSY and CDR2 is SAAADI in the germline V gene. CDR3 length equals 12 residues. The CDR3 spells CASSSSGGTPSF. For the CDR3, the DNA is TGCGCCAGCAGTTCTAGCGGGGGTACACCCTCCTTC.

This chain connects TRBV25-1 to TRBJ1-6; no definite D call. The CDR3 runs to 14 residues. Trimming left V 4 bases short and J 5 bases short, with 9 bases between. Germline V lookup: CDR1 MGHDK, CDR2 SYGVNS. CDR3 in amino acids: CASSVGGNNSPLHF. The CDR3, as DNA: TGTGCCAGCAGTGTGGGCGGGAATAATTCACCCCTCCACTTT.

This chain joins TRBV10-3 and TRBJ1-5; D unresolved. Germline lookup yields CDR1 ENHRY and CDR2 SYGVKD. Trimming left V 0 bases short and J 2 bases short, with 8 bases between. This CDR3 has 15 amino acids. The CDR3 reads CAISESTLGNQPQHF. The CDR3 bases are TGTGCCATCAGTGAGTCGACTCTCGGCAATCAGCCCCAGCATTTT.

The chain uses TRBV5-1 and TRBJ2-3; TRBD2 matches at 9 bases. CDR1 and CDR2 from the germline V gene are SGHRS and YFSETQ. CDR3 length: 16 residues. J gave up 2 bases and V 0 bases, and 4 bases lay outside the gene matches. The CDR3 loop is CASSLVAGAFTDTQYF. The CDR3 DNA is TGCGCCAGCAGCTTGGTAGCGGGGGCCTTCACAGATACGCAGTATTTT.

Only a few counts were recorded for this clone. This chain joins TRBV29-1 and TRBJ2-1; D call uncertain. This CDR3 is built from 12 residues. Germline V gene sequence: CDR1 SQVTM, CDR2 ANQGSEA. Deletions cut 6 bases from V and 4 bases from J, with 10 bases between. The CDR3 region is CSVTSGYNEQFF. CDR3 bases: TGCAGCGTAACAAGTGGATACAATGAGCAGTTCTTC.

V is TRBV4-1 and J is TRBJ1-6; D unclear. The V end lost 3 bases, the J end lost 8 bases, and 17 bases lay between the germline ends. This CDR3 has 16 residues. The V gene's germline CDR1 is MGHRA and CDR2 YSYEKL. Here the CDR3 reads CASSQSIPDGYSPLHF. For the CDR3, the DNA is TGCGCCAGCAGCCAGAGTATACCTGACGGTTATTCACCCCTCCACTTT.

The chain combines TRBV28 with TRBJ1-5; D is uncertain. There are 13 residues in the CDR3. With 6 bases removed from V and 3 bases from J, the gap between germline ends came to 9 bases. CDR1 and CDR2 from the germline V gene are MDHEN and SYDVKM. This chain's CDR3 is CASRTVPNQPQHF. Here the CDR3 DNA reads TGTGCCAGCAGAACAGTCCCCAATCAGCCCCAGCATTTT.

V usage is TRBV27 and J usage is TRBJ2-1, with D tentatively TRBD2 (5 bases). Germline lookup yields CDR1 MNHEY and CDR2 SMNVEV (reference sequence). The CDR3 extends over 15 amino acids. Between the trimmed V and J ends, which lost 6 bases and 0 bases, there was a span of 12 bases. This chain's CDR3 is CASSSAVSSYNEQFF. DNA of the CDR3: TGTGCCAGCAGCTCAGCGGTTAGCTCCTACAATGAGCAGTTCTTC.

The CDR3 nucleotides read TGCAGCGTTGGGTGGGGCCCAGATACGCAGTATTTT. Translated, it gives CSVGWGPDTQYF. The gene calls are TRBV29-1 and TRBJ2-3; D possibly corresponds to TRBD1 (5 bases). Germline lookup yields CDR1 SQVTM and CDR2 ANQGSEA. The CDR3 has 12 amino acids. The germline V and J ends were trimmed by 4 bases and 4 bases, with 9 bases remaining between them.

The chain is built from TRBV7-7 and TRBJ2-2; D is unresolved. Germline CDR1 is SSHAT and CDR2 is FNYEAQ (reference sequence). V lost 2 bases, J lost 2 bases, and 3 bases lay in between. This CDR3 comprises 13 residues. The CDR3 coding sequence is TGTGCCAGCAGCTTATTTAACACCGGGGAGCTGTTTTTT. The encoded protein is CASSLFNTGELFF.